This TCR beta chain was recorded in a study of T cell responses to AZD1222 COVID-19 vaccine. General study points: Just 5 to 7 AZD1222 recipients were seropositive at baseline.

This clone was seen more than once but under ten times. Antigen: not known. Profiled with immunoSEQ multiplex PCR; TCRdb holds only in-frame clones, not every one. The profile shows tens of thousands of clones, about 92% of them singletons. J lost 5 bases, V lost 5 bases, and 2 bases had no gene match. The CDR3 has 13 amino acids. CDR1 MRHNA and CDR2 SNTAGT come from the germline V gene. The sample here was peripheral blood, taken 28 days after the second AZD1222 dose. The chain links TRBV6-4 to TRBJ1-2, with 10 nucleotides matching TRBD1. This sequence was found in an adult who received the AZD1222 COVID-19 vaccine. The CDR3 sequence is CASSRGQGYGYTF. Written as DNA, the CDR3 is TGTGCCAGCAGTCGGGGACAGGGGTATGGCTACACCTTC.